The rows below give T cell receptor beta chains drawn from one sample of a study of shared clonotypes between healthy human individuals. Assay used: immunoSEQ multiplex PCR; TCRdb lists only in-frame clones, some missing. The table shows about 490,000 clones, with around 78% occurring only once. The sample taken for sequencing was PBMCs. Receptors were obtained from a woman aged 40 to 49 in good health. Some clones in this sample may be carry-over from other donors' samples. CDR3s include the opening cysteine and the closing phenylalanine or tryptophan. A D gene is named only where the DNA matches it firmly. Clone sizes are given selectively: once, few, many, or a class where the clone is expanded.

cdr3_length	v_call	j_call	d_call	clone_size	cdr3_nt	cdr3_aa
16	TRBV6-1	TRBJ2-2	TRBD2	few	TGTGCCAGCAGTGCACAACCGGGACTAGCGTCCGGGGAGCTGTTTTTT	CASSAQPGLASGELFF
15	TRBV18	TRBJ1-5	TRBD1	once	TGTGCCAGCTCACCCGGACAGGGTGGGTATCAGCCCCAGCATTTT	CASSPGQGGYQPQHF
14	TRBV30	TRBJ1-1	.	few	TGTGCCTGGAGTGGACAAATAGGGTTGACTGAAGCTTTCTTT	CAWSGQIGLTEAFF
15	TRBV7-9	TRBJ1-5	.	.	TGTGCCAGCAGCTTAGATGGATATAGCAATCAGCCCCAGCATTTT	CASSLDGYSNQPQHF
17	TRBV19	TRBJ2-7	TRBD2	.	TGTGCCAGTAGCCCGCTCCATTTAGCTAGCGGGGCCTACGAGCAGTACTTC	CASSPLHLASGAYEQYF
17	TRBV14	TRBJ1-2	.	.	TGTGCCAGCAGCCAAGGGCCAATTGGGGGCGTGGACTATGGCTACACCTTC	CASSQGPIGGVDYGYTF
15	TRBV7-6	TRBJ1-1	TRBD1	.	TGTGCCAGCAGCGGGACTCTAGGGACAGTTTTTGAAGCTTTCTTT	CASSGTLGTVFEAFF
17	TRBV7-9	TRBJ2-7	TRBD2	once	TGTGCCAGCAGCCTGGGGACTAGCGGGAGCGACCCGCGCGAGCAGTACTTC	CASSLGTSGSDPREQYF
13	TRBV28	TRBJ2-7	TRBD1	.	TGTGCTGGACAGGGTGCTTCGTCATACGAGCAGTACTTC	CAGQGASSYEQYF
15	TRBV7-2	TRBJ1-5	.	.	TGTGCCAGCAGCTTATGGGTAACTGGCAATCAGCCCCAGCATTTT	CASSLWVTGNQPQHF
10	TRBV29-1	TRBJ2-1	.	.	TGCAGCGTTAGGGGGGACACGCAGTTCTTC	CSVRGDTQFF
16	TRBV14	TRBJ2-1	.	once	TGTGCCAGCAGCCAAGAACCGCGGGGGCCCTTGGATGAGCAGTTCTTC	CASSQEPRGPLDEQFF
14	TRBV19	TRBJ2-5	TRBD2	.	TGTGCCAGTAGTACCGGACTAGCGGGAGAGACCCAGTACTTC	CASSTGLAGETQYF
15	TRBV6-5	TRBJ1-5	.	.	TGTGCCAGCAGCCCACTCGGAGGGGCAGGGCAGCCCCAGCATTTT	CASSPLGGAGQPQHF
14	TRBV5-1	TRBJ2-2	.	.	TGCGCCAGCCACCAGACAGGGAACACCGGGGAGCTGTTTTTT	CASHQTGNTGELFF
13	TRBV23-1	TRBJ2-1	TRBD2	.	TGCGCCAGCGGAGCGGGAGCCCACAATGAGCAGTTCTTC	CASGAGAHNEQFF
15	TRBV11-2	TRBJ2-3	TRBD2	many	TGTGCCAGCAGACGCCTAGCGGGAGGGCCGCATACGCAGTATTTT	CASRRLAGGPHTQYF
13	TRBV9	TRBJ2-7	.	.	TGTGCCAGCAGCAACGGGATGTCCTACGAGCAGTACTTC	CASSNGMSYEQYF
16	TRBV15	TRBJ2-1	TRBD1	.	TGTGCCACCAGCAGAGATACAGGGGGGTTTACAAATGAGCAGTTCTTC	CATSRDTGGFTNEQFF
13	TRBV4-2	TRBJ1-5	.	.	TGTGCCAGCAGCCAAGTCGGGAATCAGCCCCAGCATTTT	CASSQVGNQPQHF
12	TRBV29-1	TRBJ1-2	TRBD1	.	TGCAGCGTTGAGACAGGGAACTATGGCTACACCTTC	CSVETGNYGYTF
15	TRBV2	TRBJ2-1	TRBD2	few	TGTGCCAGCAGACCCCGGACTAGCGGGAAAAATGAGCAGTTCTTC	CASRPRTSGKNEQFF
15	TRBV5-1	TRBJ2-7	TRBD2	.	TGCGCCAGCAGCTTGTCTAGCGGGCGAGCCTACGAGCAGTACTTC	CASSLSSGRAYEQYF
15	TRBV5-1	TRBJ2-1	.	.	TGCGCCAGCAGCCCGACTTGGGGAGGGGGCAATGAGCAGTTCTTC	CASSPTWGGGNEQFF
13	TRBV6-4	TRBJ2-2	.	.	TGTGCCAGCAGTGACACAGACACCGGGGAGCTGTTTTTT	CASSDTDTGELFF
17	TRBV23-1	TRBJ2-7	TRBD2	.	TGCGCCAGCAGTCAATTAGAACTAGCGGGATATTGCTACGAGCAGTACTTC	CASSQLELAGYCYEQYF
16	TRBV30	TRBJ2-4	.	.	TGTGCCTGGAGTGCCCGGGGGCAGAGGGGCAAAAACATTCAGTACTTC	CAWSARGQRGKNIQYF
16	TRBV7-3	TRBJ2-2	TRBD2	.	TGTGCCAGCAGCTTTGGCGGGAGCGCGAACACCGGGGAGCTGTTTTTT	CASSFGGSANTGELFF
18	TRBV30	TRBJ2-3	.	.	TGTGCCTGGAGTGGAGCCCTTGGCCAGGGTGGGACCGCAGATACGCAGTATTTT	CAWSGALGQGGTADTQYF
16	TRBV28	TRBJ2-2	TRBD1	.	TGTGCCAGCAGTACCGTGGGACAGGCGAACACCGGGGAGCTGTTTTTT	CASSTVGQANTGELFF
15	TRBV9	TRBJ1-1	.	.	TGTGCCAGCAGCGCCTTCACAGGGAGGAACACTGAAGCTTTCTTT	CASSAFTGRNTEAFF
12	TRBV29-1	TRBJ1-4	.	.	TGCAGCGTTCGGACGGCTAATGAAAAACTGTTTTTT	CSVRTANEKLFF
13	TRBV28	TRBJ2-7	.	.	TGTGCCAGCAGTTCTCCGGGAGTCACCGAGCAGTACTTC	CASSSPGVTEQYF
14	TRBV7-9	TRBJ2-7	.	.	TGTGCCAGCAGGCCTAGGACCTCCCAGCCCGAGCAGTACTTC	CASRPRTSQPEQYF
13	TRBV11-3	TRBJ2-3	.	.	TGTGCCAGCGGAATAACACGGGGAGATACGCAGTATTTT	CASGITRGDTQYF
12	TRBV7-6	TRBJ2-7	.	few	TGTGCCAGCAGCTTAAGCGGGTACGAGCAGTACTTC	CASSLSGYEQYF
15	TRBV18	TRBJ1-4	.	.	TGTGCCAGCTCACCCGACGGACTCTCAAATGAAAAACTGTTTTTT	CASSPDGLSNEKLFF
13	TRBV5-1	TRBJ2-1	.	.	TGCGCCAGCAGCCGGGGGACACACAATGAGCAGTTCTTC	CASSRGTHNEQFF
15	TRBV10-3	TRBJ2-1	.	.	TGTGCCACCATGGGCACGGGGGCGGGCCCCAATGAGCAGTTCTTC	CATMGTGAGPNEQFF
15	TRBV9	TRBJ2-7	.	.	TGTGCCAGCAGCGTAGACAACTATGCCTCCTACGAGCAGTACTTC	CASSVDNYASYEQYF
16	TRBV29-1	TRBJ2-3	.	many	TGCAGCGTTGAAGGTGGACGTTGGGCAGGGAGGGATACGCAGTATTTT	CSVEGGRWAGRDTQYF
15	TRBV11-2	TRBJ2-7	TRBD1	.	TGTGCCAGCAGCCCGCGGACAGGTAACCTCTACGAGCAGTACTTC	CASSPRTGNLYEQYF